The subject of this entry is one T cell receptor beta chain. Antigen unknown. These data come from a study of blood T cells in healthy people across ages. General study points: Naive CD4+ cells and diversity were both higher in long-lived donors than in aged donors. Diversity of TCR beta per million T cells declined in a roughly linear way with age.

The CDR3 sequence is 17 residues long. Trimming pared 7 bases from V and 3 bases from J, leaving 23 bases between. The germline gives CDR1 KGHDR, CDR2 SFDVKD. A second PCR of roughly 7 to 11 cycles used a sample-barcoded 5' primer and a J-beta primer mix. Each cDNA molecule was tagged by a template-switch adaptor that had 12 random nucleotides. TCRdb processed the 5' RACE reads anew with MiXCR; each CDR3 protein has one entry. The sample lists 600,000 to 800,000 distinct CDR3 sequences; 21% were seen once. The sequence was obtained from a man between 70 and 80 years old in good health. Sample: blood. The chain couples TRBV24-1 to TRBJ2-5, with TRBD2 as a possible D gene (7 bases). This chain's CDR3 is CATSPRGGGSFEETQYF. The CDR3 DNA is TGTGCCACCAGCCCCAGGGGTGGCGGGAGTTTCGAAGAGACCCAGTACTTC.